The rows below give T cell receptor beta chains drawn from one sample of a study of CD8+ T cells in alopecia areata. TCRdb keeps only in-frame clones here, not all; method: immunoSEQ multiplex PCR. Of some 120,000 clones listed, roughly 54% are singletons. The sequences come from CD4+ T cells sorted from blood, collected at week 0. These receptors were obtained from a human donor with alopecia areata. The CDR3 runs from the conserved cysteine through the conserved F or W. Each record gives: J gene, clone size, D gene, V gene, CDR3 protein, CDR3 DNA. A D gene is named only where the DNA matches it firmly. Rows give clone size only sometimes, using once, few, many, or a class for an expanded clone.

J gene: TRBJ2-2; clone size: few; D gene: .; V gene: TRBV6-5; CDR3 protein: CASSYSGLNTGELFF; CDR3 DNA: TGTGCCAGCAGTTACTCGGGGCTGAACACCGGGGAGCTGTTTTTT
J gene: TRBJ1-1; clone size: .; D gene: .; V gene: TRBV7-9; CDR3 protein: CASSLSGWSPTAFF; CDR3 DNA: TGTGCCAGCAGCTTAAGCGGGTGGAGCCCAACGGCTTTCTTT
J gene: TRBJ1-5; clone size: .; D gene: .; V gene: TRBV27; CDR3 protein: CASSPPGGNQPQHF; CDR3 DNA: TGTGCCAGCAGTCCCCCGGGTGGCAATCAGCCCCAGCATTTT
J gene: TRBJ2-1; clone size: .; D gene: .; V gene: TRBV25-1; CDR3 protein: CASSESGRDYNEQFF; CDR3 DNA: TGTGCCAGCAGTGAAAGCGGGCGTGACTACAATGAGCAGTTCTTC
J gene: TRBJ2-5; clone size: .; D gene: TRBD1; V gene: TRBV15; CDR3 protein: CATSRGQGSETQYF; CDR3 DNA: TGTGCCACCAGCAGAGGACAGGGGTCAGAGACCCAGTACTTC
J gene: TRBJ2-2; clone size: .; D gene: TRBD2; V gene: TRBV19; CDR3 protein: CASSQAGGPAGELFF; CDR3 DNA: TGTGCCAGTAGTCAAGCGGGGGGGCCCGCCGGGGAGCTGTTTTTT
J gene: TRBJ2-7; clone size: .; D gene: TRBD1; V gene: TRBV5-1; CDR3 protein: CASSLVGTASYEQYF; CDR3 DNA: TGCGCCAGCAGCTTGGTGGGGACAGCCTCCTACGAGCAGTACTTC
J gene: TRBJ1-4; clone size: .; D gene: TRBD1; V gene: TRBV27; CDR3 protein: CASSSRQGDNEKLFF; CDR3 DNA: TGTGCCAGCAGTTCCCGACAGGGAGATAATGAAAAACTGTTTTTT
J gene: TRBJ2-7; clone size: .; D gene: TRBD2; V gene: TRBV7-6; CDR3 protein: CASSPMTSGRDYEQYF; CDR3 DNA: TGTGCCAGCAGCCCGATGACTAGCGGGAGAGACTACGAGCAGTACTTC
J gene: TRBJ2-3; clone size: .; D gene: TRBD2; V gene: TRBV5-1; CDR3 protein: CASSLAFAASGGSTDTQYF; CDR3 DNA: TGCGCCAGCAGCTTGGCCTTCGCGGCTAGCGGGGGCAGCACAGATACGCAGTATTTT
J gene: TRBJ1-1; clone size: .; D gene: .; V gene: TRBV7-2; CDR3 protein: CASSGRFWNTEAFF; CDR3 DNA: TGTGCCAGCAGCGGCCGCTTTTGGAACACTGAAGCTTTCTTT
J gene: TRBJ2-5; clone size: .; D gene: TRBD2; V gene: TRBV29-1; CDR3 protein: CSGASGTKETQYF; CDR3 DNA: TGCAGCGGCGCTTCCGGGACTAAAGAGACCCAGTACTTC
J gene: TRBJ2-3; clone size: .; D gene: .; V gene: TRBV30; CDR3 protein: CAWNPPGRDTQYF; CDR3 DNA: TGTGCCTGGAATCCCCCGGGGAGAGATACGCAGTATTTT
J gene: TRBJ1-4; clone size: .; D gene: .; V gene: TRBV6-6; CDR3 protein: CASSRSGGNEKLFF; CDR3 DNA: TGTGCCAGCAGTCGTAGCGGGGGCAATGAAAAACTGTTTTTT
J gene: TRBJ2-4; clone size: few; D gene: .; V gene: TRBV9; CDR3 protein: CASSVAPHTRKLAKNIQYF; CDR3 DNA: TGTGCCAGCAGCGTAGCCCCTCATACCAGAAAACTAGCCAAAAACATTCAGTACTTC
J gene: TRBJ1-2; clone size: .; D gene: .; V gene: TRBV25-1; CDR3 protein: CASTRGRGYGYTF; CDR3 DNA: TGTGCCAGCACCAGGGGCAGGGGCTATGGCTACACCTTC
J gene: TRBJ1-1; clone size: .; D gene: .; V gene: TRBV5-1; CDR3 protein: CASSLLDGGTEAFF; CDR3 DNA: TGCGCCAGCAGCTTGTTAGACGGGGGCACTGAAGCTTTCTTT
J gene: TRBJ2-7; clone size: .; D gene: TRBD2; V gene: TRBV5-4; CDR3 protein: CASSLAITSGRDEQYF; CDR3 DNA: TGTGCCAGCAGCTTGGCCATAACTAGCGGGAGGGACGAGCAGTACTTC
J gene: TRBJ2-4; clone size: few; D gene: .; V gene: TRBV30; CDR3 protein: CAWSVQAKNIQYF; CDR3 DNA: TGTGCCTGGAGTGTACAGGCCAAAAACATTCAGTACTTC
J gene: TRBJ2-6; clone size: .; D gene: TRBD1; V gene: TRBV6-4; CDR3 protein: CASSPRTGEVNVLTF; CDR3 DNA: TGTGCCAGCAGTCCCCGGACAGGGGAGGTCAACGTCCTGACTTTC
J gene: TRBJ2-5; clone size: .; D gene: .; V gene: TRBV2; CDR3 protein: CASSAALAETQYF; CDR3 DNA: TGTGCCAGCAGCGCTGCGCTAGCGGAGACCCAGTACTTC
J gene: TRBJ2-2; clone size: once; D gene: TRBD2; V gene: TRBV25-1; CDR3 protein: CASSNPSSGWNTGELFF; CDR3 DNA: TGTGCCAGCAGCAACCCTTCTAGCGGGTGGAACACCGGGGAGCTGTTTTTT
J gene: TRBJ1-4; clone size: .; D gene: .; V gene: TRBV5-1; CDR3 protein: CASSFTEPGEKLFF; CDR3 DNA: TGCGCCAGCAGCTTCACGGAGCCGGGTGAAAAACTGTTTTTT
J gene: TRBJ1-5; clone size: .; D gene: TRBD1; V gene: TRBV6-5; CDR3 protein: CASSDRGASQPQHF; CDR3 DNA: TGTGCCAGCAGTGACAGGGGAGCGTCTCAGCCCCAGCATTTT
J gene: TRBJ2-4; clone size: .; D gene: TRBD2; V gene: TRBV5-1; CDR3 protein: CASSLSGGAPKNIQYF; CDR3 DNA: TGCGCCAGCAGCCTTAGCGGGGGGGCCCCCAAAAACATTCAGTACTTC
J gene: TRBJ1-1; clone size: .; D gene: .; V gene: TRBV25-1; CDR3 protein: CASSQAGSLATEAFF; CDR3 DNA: TGTGCCAGCAGTCAGGCAGGGTCGCTGGCCACTGAAGCTTTCTTT
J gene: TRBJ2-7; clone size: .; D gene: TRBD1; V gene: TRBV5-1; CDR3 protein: CASSYQTGEDDEQYF; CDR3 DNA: TGCGCCAGCAGCTACCAGACAGGGGAGGACGACGAGCAGTACTTC
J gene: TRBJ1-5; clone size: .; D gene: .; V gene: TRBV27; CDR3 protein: CASSFRGFGQPQHF; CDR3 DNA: TGTGCCAGCAGTTTTAGGGGCTTTGGGCAGCCCCAGCATTTT
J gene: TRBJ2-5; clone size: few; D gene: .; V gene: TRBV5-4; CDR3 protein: CASSLALNRETQYF; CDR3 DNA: TGTGCCAGCAGCTTGGCCCTTAACCGCGAGACCCAGTACTTC
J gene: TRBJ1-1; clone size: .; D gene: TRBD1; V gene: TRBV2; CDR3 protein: CASSETGLNTEAFF; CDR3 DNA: TGTGCCAGCAGCGAGACAGGGTTGAACACTGAAGCTTTCTTT
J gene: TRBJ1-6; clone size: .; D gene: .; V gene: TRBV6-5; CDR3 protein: CASSDRVSSHHF; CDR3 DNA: TGTGCCAGCAGCGACCGGGTATCCTCGCACCACTTT
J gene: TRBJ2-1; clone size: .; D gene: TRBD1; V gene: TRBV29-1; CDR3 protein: CSVGRTSGQGGEQFF; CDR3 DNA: TGCAGCGTGGGACGAACCAGCGGACAGGGTGGCGAGCAGTTCTTC
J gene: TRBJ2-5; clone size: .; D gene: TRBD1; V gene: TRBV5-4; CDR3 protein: CASSLAPQGMGETQYF; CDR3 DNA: TGTGCCAGCAGCTTGGCACCACAGGGGATGGGAGAGACCCAGTACTTC
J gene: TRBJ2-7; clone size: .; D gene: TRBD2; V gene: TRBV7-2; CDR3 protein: CASSLDLAGVSYEQYF; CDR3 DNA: TGTGCCAGCAGCTTAGACCTAGCGGGGGTCTCCTACGAGCAGTACTTC
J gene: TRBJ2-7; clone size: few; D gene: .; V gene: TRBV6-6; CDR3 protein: CASSYSDRSYEQYF; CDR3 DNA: TGTGCCAGCAGTTACTCTGACAGGTCCTACGAGCAGTACTTC
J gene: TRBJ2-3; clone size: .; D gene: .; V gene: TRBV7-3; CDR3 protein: CASSLDARGTQYF; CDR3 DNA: TGTGCCAGCAGCTTAGATGCTCGGGGGACGCAGTATTTT
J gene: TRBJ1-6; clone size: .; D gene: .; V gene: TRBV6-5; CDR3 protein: CASSYSSLWRSSPLHF; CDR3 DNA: TGTGCCAGCAGTTACTCGAGTTTGTGGAGGAGTTCACCCCTCCACTTT
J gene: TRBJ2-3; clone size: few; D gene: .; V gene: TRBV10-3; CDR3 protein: CAISSYGLSTDTQYF; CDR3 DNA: TGTGCCATCAGTTCCTACGGATTGAGCACAGATACGCAGTATTTT
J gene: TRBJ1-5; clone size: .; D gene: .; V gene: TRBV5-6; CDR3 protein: CASSRTDQPQHF; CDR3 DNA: TGTGCCAGCAGCCGGACCGATCAGCCCCAGCATTTT
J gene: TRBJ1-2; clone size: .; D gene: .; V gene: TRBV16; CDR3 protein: CASSQSGSYGYTF; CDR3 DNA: TGTGCCAGCAGCCAATCGGGGAGCTATGGCTACACCTTC
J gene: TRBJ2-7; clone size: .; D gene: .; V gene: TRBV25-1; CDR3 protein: CASSSHFQGHEQYF; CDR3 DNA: TGTGCCAGCAGTTCCCATTTCCAGGGGCACGAGCAGTACTTC
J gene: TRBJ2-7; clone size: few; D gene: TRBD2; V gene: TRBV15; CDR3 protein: CATSRISGGFYEQYF; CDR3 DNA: TGTGCCACCAGCAGAATTAGCGGGGGCTTCTACGAGCAGTACTTC
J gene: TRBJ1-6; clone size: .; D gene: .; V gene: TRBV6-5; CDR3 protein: CASSETSKGSLHF; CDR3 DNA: TGTGCCAGCAGTGAAACCTCAAAAGGGTCCCTCCACTTT
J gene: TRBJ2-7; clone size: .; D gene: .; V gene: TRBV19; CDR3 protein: CASSGRQENAEQYF; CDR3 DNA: TGTGCCAGTAGTGGGCGACAGGAAAACGCCGAGCAGTACTTC
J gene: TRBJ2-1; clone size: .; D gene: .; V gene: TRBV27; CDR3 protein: CASSSTPGGQGYNEQFF; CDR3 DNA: TGTGCCAGCAGTTCCACCCCCGGGGGTCAGGGATACAATGAGCAGTTCTTC
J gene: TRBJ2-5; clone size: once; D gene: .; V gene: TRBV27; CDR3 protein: CASSSQNQETQYF; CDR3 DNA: TGTGCCAGCAGTTCCCAGAACCAAGAGACCCAGTACTTC
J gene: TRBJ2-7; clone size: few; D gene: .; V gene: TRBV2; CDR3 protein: CASSDSEPLRLNEQYF; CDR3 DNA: TGTGCCAGCAGTGATTCGGAACCTTTGCGGTTAAACGAGCAGTACTTC
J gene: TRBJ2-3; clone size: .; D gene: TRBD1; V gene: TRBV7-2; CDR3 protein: CASSLAGGADTQYF; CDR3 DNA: TGTGCCAGCAGCTTAGCAGGGGGCGCAGATACGCAGTATTTT
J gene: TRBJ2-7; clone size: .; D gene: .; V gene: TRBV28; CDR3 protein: CASRTVIPYEQYF; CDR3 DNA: TGTGCCAGCAGGACAGTTATTCCCTACGAGCAGTACTTC
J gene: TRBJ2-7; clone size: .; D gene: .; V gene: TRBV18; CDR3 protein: CASSPDRSTTYEQYF; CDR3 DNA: TGTGCCAGCTCACCTGACAGATCTACAACCTACGAGCAGTACTTC
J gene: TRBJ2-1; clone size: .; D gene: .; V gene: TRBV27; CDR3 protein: CASSPGTLRAQFF; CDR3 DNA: TGTGCCAGCAGTCCCGGGACGTTAAGGGCGCAGTTCTTC
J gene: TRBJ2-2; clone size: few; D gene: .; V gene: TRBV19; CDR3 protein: CASSALGARELFF; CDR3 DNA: TGTGCCAGTAGTGCCCTTGGCGCCCGGGAGCTGTTTTTT
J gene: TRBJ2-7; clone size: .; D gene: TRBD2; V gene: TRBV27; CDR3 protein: CASRHSSGNEQYF; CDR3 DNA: TGTGCCAGCAGACATTCTAGCGGGAACGAGCAGTACTTC
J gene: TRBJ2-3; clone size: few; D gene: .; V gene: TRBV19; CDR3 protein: CASSRGQDSDTQYF; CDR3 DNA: TGTGCCAGTAGTAGGGGGCAGGACTCAGATACGCAGTATTTT
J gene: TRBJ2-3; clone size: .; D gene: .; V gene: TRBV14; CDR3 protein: CASSQVSPLPQHF; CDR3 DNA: TGTGCCAGCAGCCAAGTATCTCCGCTCCCCCAACATTTT
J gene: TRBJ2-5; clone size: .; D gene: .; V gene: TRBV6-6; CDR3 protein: CASRKMETQYF; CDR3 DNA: TGTGCCAGCAGGAAAATGGAGACCCAGTACTTC
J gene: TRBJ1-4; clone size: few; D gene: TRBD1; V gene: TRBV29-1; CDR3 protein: CSVPLDRQGVCEKLFF; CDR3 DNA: TGCAGCGTCCCTCTGGATCGACAGGGGGTATGTGAAAAACTGTTTTTT
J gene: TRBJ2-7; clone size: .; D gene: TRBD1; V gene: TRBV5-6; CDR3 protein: CASSLFRTGGDEQYF; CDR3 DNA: TGTGCCAGCAGCTTGTTTCGGACAGGGGGCGACGAGCAGTACTTC
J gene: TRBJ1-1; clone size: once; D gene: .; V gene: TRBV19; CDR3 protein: CASSLNQGTEAFF; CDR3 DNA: TGTGCCAGTAGCCTGAATCAGGGAACTGAAGCTTTCTTT
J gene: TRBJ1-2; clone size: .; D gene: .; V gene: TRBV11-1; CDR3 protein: CASSPEDGYGYTF; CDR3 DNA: TGTGCCAGCAGCCCCGAAGACGGTTATGGCTACACCTTC